The entry that follows covers one TCR beta chain sequence. It lacks a known antigen. It has no much larger one-base neighbor in the sample; base qualities were not kept. The time point label of this sample denotes: persistent/refractory GD, antithyroid drugs over 5 years with positive TRAb. For both TCR sequencing and RNA sequencing, RNA was extracted from PBMCs using TRIzol. The diagnosis of Graves' disease followed American Thyroid Association guidelines. The patients came from an endocrinology department in Xi'an, China. Each patient gave about 8.1 milliliters of peripheral blood, collected in an EDTA anticoagulant tube. Ficoll Paque Plus density gradient separation was used to isolate PBMCs, and no further T cell sorting was done. RNA quality was checked with an Agilent 2100 Bioanalyzer and agarose gel, and concentration with a NanoDrop 2000. The CDR3 runs 11 amino acids, cysteine and phenylalanine included. The CDR3 DNA has 33 bases and is translated from base 1. V is cut by 8 bases and J by 9 bases, and the space between the germline ends is 11 bases. The germline V gene specifies SGHVS as CDR1 and FQNEAQ as CDR2.

Library preparation used multiplex PCR. Sequencing used an Illumina HiSeq 4000. CDR3 regions were amplified by Arm-PCR with iRepertoire HTBI primers to construct TCR beta libraries. Before sequencing, the PCR products went through gel purification. The authors' pipeline ran thus. Across samples, approximately 68 TRBV and 13 to 15 TRBJ segments were identified and used for gene usage analysis of CDR3 amino acid clonotypes. COPE and FqMerger were used to merge the filtered high-quality paired reads into contigs. BLAST was used to align contigs to IMGT TRBV, TRBD and TRBJ reference genes, with CDR3 defined following IMGT. Clonotypes above 0.1% frequency were classified as highly expanded clones. Shannon entropy served as the measure of repertoire diversity, while the Gini coefficient captured V-J evenness. Clonotypes shared by more than one individual were considered public. The public reads were reanalyzed by TCRdb: fastp trimming at Q25, MiXCR alignment, in-frame beta chains only. Each CDR3 protein gets just one entry, which takes the most common genes and DNA from the rows behind it. TCRdb, not the authors, supplied the V and J calls. For this sample the table gives roughly 500,000 distinct CDR3 sequences, of which approximately 23% were detected only once. Jointly, the top ten make up around 12% of the sample.

The data are from a study of regulatory T cells in long-lasting Graves disease (dated by TCRdb to the early 2020s). Turning to the overall study: Persistent Graves' disease was defined as antithyroid drug treatment for over 5 years with persistently positive TSH receptor autoantibodies. This study used TCR sequencing and RNA sequencing of peripheral blood to compare persistent Graves' disease patients against newly diagnosed Graves' disease patients. The study was conducted in China and was registered as a clinical trial. A total of some 33 samples were covered by TCR sequencing, comprising some 13 persistent and around 20 newly diagnosed Graves' disease patients. Persistent Graves' disease patients in the clinical cohort had taken antithyroid drugs for around 10 years on average.

Overall study results and their limits: Only peripheral blood was studied, because thyroid tissue, the primary lesion, was inaccessible. Sequencing and analysis were restricted to the TCR beta chain. Compared with newly diagnosed patients, persistent Graves' disease patients had lower TCR Shannon entropy and fewer highly expanded clones, which suggests clonal expansion. As a limitation, the authors acknowledged that the small sample size may reduce accuracy. Preferential use of TRBV28, TRBJ1-2 and TRBJ2-5 was observed in persistent disease, whereas TRBV20-1 and TRBJ2-1 were favored in newly diagnosed disease. More public clonotypes were shared among persistent patients (fewer than 3,000) than among newly diagnosed patients (under 1,000).

Here the chain combines TRBV7-8 and TRBJ2-1, with the D gene too uncertain to name. The sequencing used peripheral blood mononuclear cells (PBMCs), collected when the disease was refractory, from a patient treated with antithyroid drugs. This receptor was taken from a female donor with Graves disease. CDR3 sequence: CASPFGSEQFF. The DNA sequence reads TGTGCCAGCCCCTTCGGTAGTGAGCAGTTCTTC. The CDR3, completed at both ends by the reference TRBV7-8 and TRBJ2-1 genes, gives the full variable domain GAGVSQSPRYKVAKRGQDVALRCDPISGHVSLFWYQQALGQGPEFLTYFQNEAQLDKSGLPSDRFFAERPEGSVSTLKIQRTQQEDSAVYLCASPFGSEQFFGPGTRLTVL.